The TCR beta chain described here comes from a study of blood T cell repertoires in COVID-19. Study background: The samples span acute and convalescent COVID-19 from the United States, Italy and Spain. Nucleic acid was either cDNA or gDNA, and it came from T cells, B-cell-depleted T cells, or PBMCs.

As originally analysed: For nucleated cells, counts were estimated from reference gene primer amplification. Some clones are missing from TCRdb's copy, which holds only in-frame ones; the method was immunoSEQ multiplex PCR. V, J and clone size were drawn from that table, and D and trimming were deduced from the DNA. The table has about 200,000 clones, about nine tenths seen once. CDR1 is MNHNS, CDR2 SASEGT, per germline. The ends were cut back, 11 bases at V and 7 bases at J, with 18 bases in the middle. This CDR3 has 14 amino acids. The chain combines TRBV6-1 with TRBJ1-6, with D possibly TRBD1 on 6 matching bases. This receptor was identified in a man older than 75 with acute or convalescent COVID-19. The sample was peripheral blood. CDR3 DNA: TGTGCCGGAAAAGCGACAGGCAGGAATTCACCCCTCCACTTT. It yields the protein CAGKATGRNSPLHF.